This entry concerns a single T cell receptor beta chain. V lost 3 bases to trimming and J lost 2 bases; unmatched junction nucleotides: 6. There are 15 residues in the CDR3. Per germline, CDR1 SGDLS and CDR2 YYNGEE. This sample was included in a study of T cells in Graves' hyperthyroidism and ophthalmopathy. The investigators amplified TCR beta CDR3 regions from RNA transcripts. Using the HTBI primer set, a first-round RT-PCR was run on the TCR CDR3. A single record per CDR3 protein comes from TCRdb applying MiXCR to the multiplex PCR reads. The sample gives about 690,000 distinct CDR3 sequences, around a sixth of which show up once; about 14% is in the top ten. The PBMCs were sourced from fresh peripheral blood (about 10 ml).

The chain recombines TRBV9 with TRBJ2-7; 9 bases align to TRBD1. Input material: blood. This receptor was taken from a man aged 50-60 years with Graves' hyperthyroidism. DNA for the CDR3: TGTGCCAGCAGCGCCCGGGACAGGGTACCCTACGAGCAGTACTTC. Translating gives CASSARDRVPYEQYF.